The 14 T cell receptor beta chains reported below all come from one sample, sequenced in a study of OX40 agonist ivuxolimab in advanced cancers. Libraries were built with the immunoSEQ multiplex PCR assay. TCRdb holds this immuneACCESS table with in-frame rearrangements only. Some clones are missing; in checked studies, unresolved V genes explain under half, and the rest has no known cause. Present in this sample are approximately 84,000 clones, 80% to 90% of which were seen just once. Around 2% of the sample rests with the top ten. The material was CD4+ or CD8+ T cells sorted from blood, obtained in a trial of the OX40 agonist ivuxolimab. These TCRs come from an adult with an advanced solid tumor such as melanoma, head and neck, liver or kidney cancer.

V gene TRBV5-1 combines with J gene TRBJ1-2; D is unclear. Germline CDR1 and CDR2: SGHRS and YFSETQ. Trimming shortened V by 4 bases and J by 0 bases, and 7 bases separated the two germline ends. The CDR3 sequence is 13 residues long. CDR3 residues: CASSPTTNYGYTF. For the CDR3, the DNA is TGCGCCAGCAGCCCGACGACTAACTATGGCTACACCTTC. The variable domain in full, with the rest retrieved from reference TRBV5-1 and TRBJ1-2, is KAGVTQTPRYLIKTRGQQVTLSCSPISGHRSVSWYQQTPGQGLQFLFEYFSETQRNKGNFPGRFSGRQFSNSRSEMNVSTLELGDSALYLCASSPTTNYGYTFGSGTRLTVV.

The chain couples TRBV28 to TRBJ2-7; 9 bases line up with TRBD1. Germline trimming cut 1 base from V and 3 bases from J; bases unmatched to any gene: 16. The germline V gene has CDR1 MDHEN and CDR2 SYDVKM. This CDR3 comprises 19 residues. DNA for the CDR3: TGTGCCAGCAGTTTATTAGGGGGACAGGGAACCTTTTTTAGCTACGAGCAGTACTTC. Translation: CASSLLGGQGTFFSYEQYF.

The sample holds one count of this clone. V and J are TRBV10-3 and TRBJ1-2, with 7 bases aligning to TRBD1. Germline CDR1 is ENHRY and CDR2 is SYGVKD. This CDR3 has 11 amino acids. The trim removed 10 bases at V and 8 bases at J, leaving 7 bases unmatched. This chain's CDR3 is CATLGGEGYTF. CDR3 in DNA: TGTGCCACCCTAGGGGGCGAGGGCTACACCTTC.

This chain joins TRBV4-3 and TRBJ1-6; the match to TRBD1 covers 9 bases. Germline V lookup: CDR1 LGHNA, CDR2 YSLEER. The V and J ends lost 1 base and 6 bases, in that order; junction bases with no gene match: 7. The CDR3 length is 17 residues. As DNA, the CDR3 is TGCGCCAGCAGCCAAGCGATCAGACAGGGGGGTAATTCACCCCTCCACTTT. Encoded protein: CASSQAIRQGGNSPLHF.

The chain joins TRBV7-2 to TRBJ2-7; the D gene could be TRBD1 or TRBD2 (5 bases each). Germline V lookup: CDR1 SGHTA, CDR2 FQGNSA. Trimming cost V 5 bases and J 6 bases, with 14 bases left between them. The CDR3 covers 13 residues. CDR3 nucleotide sequence: TGTGCCAGCAGCCTTACACCAGGGAGCGAGCAGTACTTC. Protein sequence: CASSLTPGSEQYF.

The rearrangement links TRBV9 to TRBJ2-2; 9 nucleotides align to TRBD2. Per the germline V gene, CDR1 is SGDLS and CDR2 is YYNGEE. With V trimmed by 0 bases and J by 4 bases, 10 bases remained unmatched. The length of the CDR3 is 18 residues. CDR3 protein: CASSVEVAGGPFTGELFF. DNA of the CDR3: TGTGCCAGCAGCGTAGAGGTTGCGGGGGGGCCGTTCACCGGGGAGCTGTTTTTT.

This clone was recorded a few times. The chain couples TRBV2 to TRBJ2-1; 7 bases fit TRBD2. The CDR3 runs 15 residues. The germline CDR1 and CDR2 sequences are SNHLY and FYNNEI. V dropped 1 base and J dropped 4; count of bases not matched to a gene: 4. CDR3 region: CASSEDVGGYNEQFF. CDR3 sequence (DNA): TGTGCCAGCAGTGAAGATGTGGGGGGGTACAATGAGCAGTTCTTC.

This clone was detected only once. The chain carries TRBV9 and TRBJ2-1; 8 bases line up with TRBD1. The germline CDR1 and CDR2 sequences are SGDLS and YYNGEE. The J segment lost 7 bases and the V segment lost 1 base, leaving 7 bases of the junction unmatched. The CDR3 loop spans 15 amino acids. The DNA of the CDR3 is TGTGCCAGCAGCGTAACAGGGGGGCCTAATAATGAGCAGTTCTTC. The encoded protein is CASSVTGGPNNEQFF.

This chain joins TRBV7-9 and TRBJ1-1; tentatively, D is TRBD1 (5 bases). Germline V gives CDR1 SEHNR, CDR2 FQNEAQ (reference sequence). CDR3 length equals 15 residues. V lost 4 bases and J lost 4, with 16 bases in between. CDR3 region: CASSWGGAGVTEAFF. Written as DNA, the CDR3 is TGTGCCAGCAGCTGGGGAGGGGCCGGTGTCACTGAAGCTTTCTTT.

The V call is TRBV5-1, the J call TRBJ1-2, with D possibly matching TRBD1 (5 bases). Looked up from germline, CDR1 is SGHRS and CDR2 is YFSETQ. Trimming stripped 4 bases from V and 8 bases from J, with 15 bases between. CDR3 length: 13 amino acids. The CDR3 region has the DNA TGCGCCAGCAGCCCCCGCGGGACGTCAGGCTACACCTTC. Translating it yields CASSPRGTSGYTF.

The chain links TRBV7-2 to TRBJ1-6; TRBD1 aligns across 8 bases. From germline, CDR1 is SGHTA and CDR2 FQGNSA. J gave up 7 bases and V 7 bases, and 9 bases lay outside the gene matches. This CDR3 has 15 residues. The CDR3 loop is CASTPIRQGNSPLHF. CDR3 DNA: TGTGCCAGCACCCCAATCAGACAGGGGAATTCACCCCTCCACTTT.

This chain connects TRBV7-2 to TRBJ2-1, with TRBD2 matching 13 bases. V was clipped by 3 bases and J by 4 bases; unmatched bases: 3. Germline values: CDR1 SGHTA, CDR2 FQGNSA. The CDR3 is 16 amino acids. The CDR3: CASSFPLAGGYNEQFF. CDR3 nucleotides: TGTGCCAGCAGCTTCCCACTAGCGGGGGGGTACAATGAGCAGTTCTTC.

This chain joins TRBV5-4 and TRBJ2-5; 12 bases are shared with TRBD2. This CDR3 comprises 16 residues. Trimming at V came to 4 bases and at J to 5 bases, leaving 9 bases not matched to a gene. Germline-derived CDR1 and CDR2 are SGHNT and YYREEE (reference sequence). CDR3 sequence (DNA): TGTGCCAGCAGCACAGAACTAGCGGGGGGAGGCGAGACCCAGTACTTC. Protein sequence: CASSTELAGGGETQYF. Drawing the rest from reference TRBV5-4 and TRBJ2-5, the complete variable domain is ETGVTQSPTHLIKTRGQQVTLRCSSQSGHNTVSWYQQALGQGPQFIFQYYREEENGRGNFPPRFSGLQFPNYSSELNVNALELDDSALYLCASSTELAGGGETQYFGPGTRLLVL.

This chain joins TRBV5-4 and TRBJ1-1, with no clear D. Per the germline V gene, CDR1 is SGHNT and CDR2 is YYREEE (reference sequence). The CDR3 spans 13 residues. The germline V and J ends were trimmed by 4 bases and 8 bases, with 15 bases remaining between them. The CDR3, as DNA: TGTGCCAGCAGCCCACAAAGCGCGGGAGAAGCTTTCTTT. Translation gives CASSPQSAGEAFF.